This T cell receptor (beta chain) derives from a study of blood T cells in healthy people across ages. Donors ranged from about 6 to 95 years old and were healthy Caucasians in Russia. This clonotype has ten or more counts. The antigen remains undetermined. CDR1 is SGDLS and CDR2 is YYNGEE in the germline V gene. The V gene lost 3 bases and the J gene lost 3 bases, with 16 bases spanning the gap. CDR3 length: 15 amino acids. Through a sample-barcoded 5' primer and a J-beta primer mix, a second PCR was run for 7 to 11 cycles. The yield of each sample was at least 3 million CDR3-containing paired-end reads. MiXCR, applied by TCRdb to the 5' RACE reads, yields one record per CDR3 protein. The data contain more than 1 million distinct CDR3 sequences, under 45% of them singletons. Overall study findings and caveats: Estimates based on one million T cells were treated as lower bounds. Lack of knowledge of donor CMV status possibly confounded expanded clonotype changes.

This TCR was recovered from a woman aged 55-69 years in good health. The chain combines TRBV9 with TRBJ2-7; tentative D call: TRBD2 (6 bases). The sequenced material came from blood. The CDR3 is CASSASSGGVYEQYF. CDR3 in DNA: TGTGCCAGCAGCGCATCCTCTGGCGGGGTCTACGAGCAGTACTTC.